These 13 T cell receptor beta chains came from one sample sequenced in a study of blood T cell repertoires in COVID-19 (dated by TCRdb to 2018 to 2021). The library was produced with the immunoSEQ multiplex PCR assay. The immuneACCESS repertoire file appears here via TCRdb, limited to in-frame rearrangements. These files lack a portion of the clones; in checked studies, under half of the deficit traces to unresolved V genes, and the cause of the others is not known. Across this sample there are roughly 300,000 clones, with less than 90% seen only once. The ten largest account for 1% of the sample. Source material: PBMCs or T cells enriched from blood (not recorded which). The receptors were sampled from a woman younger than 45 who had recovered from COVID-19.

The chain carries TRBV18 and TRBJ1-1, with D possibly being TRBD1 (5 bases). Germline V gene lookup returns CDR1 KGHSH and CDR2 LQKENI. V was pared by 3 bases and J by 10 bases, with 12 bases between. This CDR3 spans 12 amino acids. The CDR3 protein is CASSPGGIGAFF. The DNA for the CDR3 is TGTGCCAGCTCACCGGGGGGGATCGGAGCTTTCTTT.

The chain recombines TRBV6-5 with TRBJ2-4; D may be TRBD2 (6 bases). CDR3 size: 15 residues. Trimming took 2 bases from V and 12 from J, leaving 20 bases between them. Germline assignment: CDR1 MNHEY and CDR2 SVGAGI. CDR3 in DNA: TGTGCCAGCAGTTACCTCTCGGATGGGCGGGGAGCTCAGTACTTC. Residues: CASSYLSDGRGAQYF.

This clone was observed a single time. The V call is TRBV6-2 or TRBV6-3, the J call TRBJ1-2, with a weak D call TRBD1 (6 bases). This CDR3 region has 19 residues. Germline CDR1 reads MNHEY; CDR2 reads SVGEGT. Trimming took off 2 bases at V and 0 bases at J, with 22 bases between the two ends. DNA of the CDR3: TGTGCCAGCAGTTACCCGATCGGGCGGGGGCCCACTTCTAACTATGGCTACACCTTC. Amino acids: CASSYPIGRGPTSNYGYTF.

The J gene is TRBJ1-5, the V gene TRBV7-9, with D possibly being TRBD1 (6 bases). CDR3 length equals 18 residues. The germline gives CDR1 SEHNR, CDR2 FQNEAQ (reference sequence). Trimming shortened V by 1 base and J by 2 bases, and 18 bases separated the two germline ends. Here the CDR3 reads CASSLGWGGLAGNQPQHF. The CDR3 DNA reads TGTGCCAGCAGCTTAGGATGGGGGGGCCTCGCAGGCAATCAGCCCCAGCATTTT.

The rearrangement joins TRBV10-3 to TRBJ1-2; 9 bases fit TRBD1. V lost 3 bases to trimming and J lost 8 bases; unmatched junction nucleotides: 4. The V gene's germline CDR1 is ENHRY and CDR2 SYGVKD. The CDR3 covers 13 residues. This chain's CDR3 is CAISDTGGAGYTF. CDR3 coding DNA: TGTGCCATCAGTGATACAGGGGGCGCGGGCTACACCTTC.

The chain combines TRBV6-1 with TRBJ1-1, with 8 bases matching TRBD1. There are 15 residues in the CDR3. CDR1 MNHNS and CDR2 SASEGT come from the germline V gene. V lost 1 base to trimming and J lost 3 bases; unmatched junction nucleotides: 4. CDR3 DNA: TGTGCCAGCAGTGAAGGGGCAGGGGGCCACACTGAAGCTTTCTTT. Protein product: CASSEGAGGHTEAFF.

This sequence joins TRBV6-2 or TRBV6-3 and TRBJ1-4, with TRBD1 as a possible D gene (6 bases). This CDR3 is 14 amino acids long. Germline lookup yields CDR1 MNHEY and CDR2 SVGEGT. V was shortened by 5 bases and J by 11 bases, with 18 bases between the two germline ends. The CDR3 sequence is CASSPRGGGSKLFF. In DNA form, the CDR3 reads TGTGCCAGCAGTCCCCGGGGAGGGGGAAGCAAACTGTTTTTT.

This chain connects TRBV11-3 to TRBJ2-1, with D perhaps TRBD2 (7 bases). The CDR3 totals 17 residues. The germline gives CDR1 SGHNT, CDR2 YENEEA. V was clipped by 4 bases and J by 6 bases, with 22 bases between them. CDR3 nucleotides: TGTGCCAGCAGCTCCGAGGGGGGGTTACAGGGAACCAATGAGCAGTTCTTC. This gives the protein CASSSEGGLQGTNEQFF.

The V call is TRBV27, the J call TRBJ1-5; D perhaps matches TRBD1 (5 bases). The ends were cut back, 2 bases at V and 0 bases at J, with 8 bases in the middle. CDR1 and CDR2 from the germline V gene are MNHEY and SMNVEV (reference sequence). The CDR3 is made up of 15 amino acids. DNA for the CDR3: TGTGCCAGCAGTTTAACAGGACCTAGCAATCAGCCCCAGCATTTT. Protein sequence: CASSLTGPSNQPQHF.

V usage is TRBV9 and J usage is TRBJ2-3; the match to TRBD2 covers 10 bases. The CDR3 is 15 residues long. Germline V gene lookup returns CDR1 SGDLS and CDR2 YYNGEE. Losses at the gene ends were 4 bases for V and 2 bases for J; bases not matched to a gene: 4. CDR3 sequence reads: CASSPLAGDTDTQYF. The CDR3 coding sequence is TGTGCCAGCAGCCCCCTAGCGGGGGACACAGATACGCAGTATTTT.

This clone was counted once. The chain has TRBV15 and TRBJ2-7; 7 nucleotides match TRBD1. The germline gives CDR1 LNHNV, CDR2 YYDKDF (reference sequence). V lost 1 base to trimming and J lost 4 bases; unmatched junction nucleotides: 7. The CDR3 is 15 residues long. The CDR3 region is CATSRAKGALYEQYF. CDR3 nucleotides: TGTGCCACCAGCAGAGCCAAGGGGGCCCTATACGAGCAGTACTTC.

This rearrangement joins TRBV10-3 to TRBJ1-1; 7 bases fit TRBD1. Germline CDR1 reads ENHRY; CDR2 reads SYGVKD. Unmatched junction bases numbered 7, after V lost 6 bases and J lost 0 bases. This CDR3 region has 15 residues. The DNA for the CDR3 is TGTGCCATCAGCCCTAGACAGGGCATGAACACTGAAGCTTTCTTT. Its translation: CAISPRQGMNTEAFF.

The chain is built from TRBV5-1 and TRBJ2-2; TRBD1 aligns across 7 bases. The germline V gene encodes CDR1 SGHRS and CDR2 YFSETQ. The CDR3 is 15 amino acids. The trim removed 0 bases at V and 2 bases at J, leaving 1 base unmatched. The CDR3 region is CASSLEGANTGELFF. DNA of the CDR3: TGCGCCAGCAGCTTGGAGGGGGCCAACACCGGGGAGCTGTTTTTT.